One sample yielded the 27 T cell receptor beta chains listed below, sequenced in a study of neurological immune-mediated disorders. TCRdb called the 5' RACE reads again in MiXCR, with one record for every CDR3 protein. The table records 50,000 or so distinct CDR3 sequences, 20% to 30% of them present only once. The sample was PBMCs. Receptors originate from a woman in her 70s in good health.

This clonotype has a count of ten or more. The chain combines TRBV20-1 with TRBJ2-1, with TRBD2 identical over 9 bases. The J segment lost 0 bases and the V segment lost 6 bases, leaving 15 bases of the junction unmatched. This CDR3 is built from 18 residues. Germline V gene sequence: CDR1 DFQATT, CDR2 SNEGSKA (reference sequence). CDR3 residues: CSALGASGRRGSYNEQFF. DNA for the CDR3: TGCAGTGCCCTCGGGGCGAGCGGGAGGAGGGGCTCCTACAATGAGCAGTTCTTC.

The CDR3 coding sequence is TGCGCCAGCAAGGCAACCGCGAACACCGGGGAGCTGTTTTTT. Its translation is CASKATANTGELFF. This chain joins TRBV5-1 and TRBJ2-2, with no clear D. The CDR3 has 14 amino acids. Trimming cost V 6 bases and J 0 bases, with 9 bases left between them. Germline lookup yields CDR1 SGHRS and CDR2 YFSETQ.

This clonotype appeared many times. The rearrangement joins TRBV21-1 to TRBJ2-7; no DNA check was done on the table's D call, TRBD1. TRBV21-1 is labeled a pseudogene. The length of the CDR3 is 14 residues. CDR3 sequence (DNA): TGTGCCAGCAGCAACTGGGGGGACAGGGACGAGCAGTACTTC. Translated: CASSNWGDRDEQYF.

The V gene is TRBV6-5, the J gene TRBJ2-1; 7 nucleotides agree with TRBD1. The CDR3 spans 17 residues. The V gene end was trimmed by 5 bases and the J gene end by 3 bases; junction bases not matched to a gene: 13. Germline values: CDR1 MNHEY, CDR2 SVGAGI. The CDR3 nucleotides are TGTGCCAGCAGTCCCCGCCGACGACAGGGCCTCTACAATGAGCAGTTCTTC. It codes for CASSPRRRQGLYNEQFF.

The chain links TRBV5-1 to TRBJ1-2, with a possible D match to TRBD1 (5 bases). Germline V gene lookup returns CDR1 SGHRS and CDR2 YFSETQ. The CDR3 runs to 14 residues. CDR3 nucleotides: TGCGTCATCAGCCTGGACACCACCGACTATGGCTACACCTTC. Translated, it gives CVISLDTTDYGYTF.

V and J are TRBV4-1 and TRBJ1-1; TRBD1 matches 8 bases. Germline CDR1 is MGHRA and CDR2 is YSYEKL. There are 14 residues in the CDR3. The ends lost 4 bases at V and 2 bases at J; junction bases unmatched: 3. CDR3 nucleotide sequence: TGCGCCAGCAGCCTGACAGGGGCTAACACTGAAGCTTTCTTT. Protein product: CASSLTGANTEAFF.

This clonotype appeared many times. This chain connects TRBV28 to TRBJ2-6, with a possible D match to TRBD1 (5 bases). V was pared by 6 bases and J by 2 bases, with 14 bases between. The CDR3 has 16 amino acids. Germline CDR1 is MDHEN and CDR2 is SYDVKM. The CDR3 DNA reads TGTGCCAGCAGCGGACACGACAGAGCTGGGGCCAACGTCCTGACTTTC. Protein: CASSGHDRAGANVLTF. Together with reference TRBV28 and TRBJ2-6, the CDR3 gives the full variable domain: DVKVTQSSRYLVKRTGEKVFLECVQDMDHENMFWYRQDPGLGLRLIYFSYDVKMKEKGDIPEGYSVSREKKERFSLILESASTNQTSMYLCASSGHDRAGANVLTFGAGSRLTVL.

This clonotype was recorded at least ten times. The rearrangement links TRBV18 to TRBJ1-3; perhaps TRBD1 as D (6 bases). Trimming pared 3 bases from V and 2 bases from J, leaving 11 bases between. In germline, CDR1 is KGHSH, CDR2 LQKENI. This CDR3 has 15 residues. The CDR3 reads CASSPEQGTGNTIYF. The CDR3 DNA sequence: TGTGCCAGCTCACCCGAACAGGGAACTGGAAACACCATATATTTT.

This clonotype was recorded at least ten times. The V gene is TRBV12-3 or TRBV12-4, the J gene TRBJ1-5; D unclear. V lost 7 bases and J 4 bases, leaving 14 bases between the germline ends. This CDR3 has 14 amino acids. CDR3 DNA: TGTGCCAGCACCCTGGGAGGACCGAATCAGCCCCAGCATTTT. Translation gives CASTLGGPNQPQHF.

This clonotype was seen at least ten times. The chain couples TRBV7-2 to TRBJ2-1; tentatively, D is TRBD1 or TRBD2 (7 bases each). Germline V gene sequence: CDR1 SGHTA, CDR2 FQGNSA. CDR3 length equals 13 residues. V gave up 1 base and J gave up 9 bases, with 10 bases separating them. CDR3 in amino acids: CASSLGRGGEQFF. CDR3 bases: TGTGCCAGCAGCTTAGGCAGGGGGGGTGAGCAGTTCTTC.

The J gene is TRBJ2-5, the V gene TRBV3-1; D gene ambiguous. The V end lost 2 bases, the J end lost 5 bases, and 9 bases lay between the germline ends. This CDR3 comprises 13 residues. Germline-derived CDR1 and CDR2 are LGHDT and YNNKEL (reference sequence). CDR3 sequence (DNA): TGTGCCAGCAGCCAACAGGAAAGGGAGACCCAGTACTTC. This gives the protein CASSQQERETQYF.

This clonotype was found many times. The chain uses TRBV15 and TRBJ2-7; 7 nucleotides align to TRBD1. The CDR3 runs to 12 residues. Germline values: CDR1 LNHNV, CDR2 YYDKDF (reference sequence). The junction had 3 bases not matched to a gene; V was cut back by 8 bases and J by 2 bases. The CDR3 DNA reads TGTGCCACCGAGGGGGCTCCCTACGAGCAGTACTTC. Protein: CATEGAPYEQYF. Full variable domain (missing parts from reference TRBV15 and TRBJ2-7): DAMVIQNPRYQVTQFGKPVTLSCSQTLNHNVMYWYQQKSSQAPKLLFHYYDKDFNNEADTPDNFQSRRPNTSFCFLDIRSPGLGDTAMYLCATEGAPYEQYFGPGTRLTVT.

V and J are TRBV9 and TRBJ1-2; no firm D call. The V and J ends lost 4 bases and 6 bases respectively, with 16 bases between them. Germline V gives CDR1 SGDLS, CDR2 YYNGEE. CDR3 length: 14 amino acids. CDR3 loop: CASSPRTVLNGYTF. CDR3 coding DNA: TGTGCCAGCAGCCCCCGGACGGTCCTCAATGGCTACACCTTC.

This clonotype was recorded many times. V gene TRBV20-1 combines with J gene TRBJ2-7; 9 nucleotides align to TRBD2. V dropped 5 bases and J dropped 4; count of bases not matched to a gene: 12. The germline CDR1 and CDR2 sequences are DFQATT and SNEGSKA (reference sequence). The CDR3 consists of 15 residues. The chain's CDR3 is CSAQTLTSGNYEQYF. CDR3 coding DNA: TGCAGTGCTCAAACCCTGACTAGCGGCAATTACGAGCAGTACTTC.

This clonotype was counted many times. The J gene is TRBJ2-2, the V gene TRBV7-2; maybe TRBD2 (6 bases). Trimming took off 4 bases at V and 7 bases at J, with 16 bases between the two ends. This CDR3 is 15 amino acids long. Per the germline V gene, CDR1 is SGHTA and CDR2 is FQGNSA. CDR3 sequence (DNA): TGTGCCAGCAGCTCCCAGGGACTGGGCGGCGGGGAGCTGTTTTTT. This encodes CASSSQGLGGGELFF.

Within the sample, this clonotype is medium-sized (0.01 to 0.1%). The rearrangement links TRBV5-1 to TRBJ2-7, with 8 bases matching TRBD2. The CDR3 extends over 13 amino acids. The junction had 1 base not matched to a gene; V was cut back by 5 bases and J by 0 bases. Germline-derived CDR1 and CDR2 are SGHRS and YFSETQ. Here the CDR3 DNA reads TGCGCCAGCAGTGGGACTAGCTCCTACGAGCAGTACTTC. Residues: CASSGTSSYEQYF.

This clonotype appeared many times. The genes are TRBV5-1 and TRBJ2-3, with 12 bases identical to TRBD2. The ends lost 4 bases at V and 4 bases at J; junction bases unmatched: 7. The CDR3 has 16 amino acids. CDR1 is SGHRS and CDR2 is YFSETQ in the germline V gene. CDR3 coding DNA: TGCGCCAGCAGCCCACCGACTAGCGGGAGCCCAGATACGCAGTATTTT. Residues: CASSPPTSGSPDTQYF.

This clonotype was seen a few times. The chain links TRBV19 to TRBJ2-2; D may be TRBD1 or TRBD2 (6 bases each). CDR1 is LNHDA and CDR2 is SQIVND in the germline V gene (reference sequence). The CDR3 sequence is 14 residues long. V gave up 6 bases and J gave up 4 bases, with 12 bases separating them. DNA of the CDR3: TGTGCCAGTAGAAAGGGGGGCGGCACCGGGGAGCTGTTTTTT. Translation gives CASRKGGGTGELFF.

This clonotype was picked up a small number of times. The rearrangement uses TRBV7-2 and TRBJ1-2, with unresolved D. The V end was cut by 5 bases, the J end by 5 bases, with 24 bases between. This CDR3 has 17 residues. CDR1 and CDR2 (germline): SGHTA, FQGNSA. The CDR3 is CASSLTRTDGSLYGYTF. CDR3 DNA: TGTGCCAGCAGCCTCACAAGGACGGATGGTAGTCTTTATGGCTACACCTTC. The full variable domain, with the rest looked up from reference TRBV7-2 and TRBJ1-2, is GAGVSQSPSNKVTEKGKDVELRCDPISGHTALYWYRQSLGQGLEFLIYFQGNSAPDKSGLPSDRFSAERTGGSVSTLTIQRTQQEDSAVYLCASSLTRTDGSLYGYTFGSGTRLTVV.

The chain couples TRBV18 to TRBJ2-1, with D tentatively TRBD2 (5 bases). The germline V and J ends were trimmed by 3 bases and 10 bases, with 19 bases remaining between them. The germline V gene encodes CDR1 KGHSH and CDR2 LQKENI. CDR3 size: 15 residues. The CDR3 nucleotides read TGTGCCAGCTCACCCACGGCGGGCGCCTGGGAGGAGCAGTTCTTC. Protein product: CASSPTAGAWEEQFF.

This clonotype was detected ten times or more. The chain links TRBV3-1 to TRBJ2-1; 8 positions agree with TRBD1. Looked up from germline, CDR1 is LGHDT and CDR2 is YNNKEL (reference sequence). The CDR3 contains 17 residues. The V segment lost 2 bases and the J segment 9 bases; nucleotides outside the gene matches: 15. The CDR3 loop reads CASSQLGQGIPMGEQFF. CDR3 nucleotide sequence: TGTGCCAGCAGCCAACTCGGACAGGGTATCCCTATGGGTGAGCAGTTCTTC.

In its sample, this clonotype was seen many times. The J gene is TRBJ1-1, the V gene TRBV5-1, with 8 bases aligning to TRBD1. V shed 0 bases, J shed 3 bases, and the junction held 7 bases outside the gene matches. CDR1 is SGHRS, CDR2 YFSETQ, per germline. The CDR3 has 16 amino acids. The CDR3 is CASSLDGTTGDTEAFF. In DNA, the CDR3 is TGCGCCAGCAGCTTGGACGGAACGACAGGGGACACTGAAGCTTTCTTT.

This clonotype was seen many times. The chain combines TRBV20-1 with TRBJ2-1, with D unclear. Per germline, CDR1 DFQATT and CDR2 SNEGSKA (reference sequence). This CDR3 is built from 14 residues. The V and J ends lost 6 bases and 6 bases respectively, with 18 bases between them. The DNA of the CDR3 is TGCAGTGCCCGCTACCCTACTGCCCGCAATGAGCAGTTCTTC. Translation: CSARYPTARNEQFF.

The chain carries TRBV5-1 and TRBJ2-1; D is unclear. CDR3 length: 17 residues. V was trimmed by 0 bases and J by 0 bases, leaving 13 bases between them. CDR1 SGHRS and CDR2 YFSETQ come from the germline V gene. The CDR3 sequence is CASSLVGGQSSYNEQFF. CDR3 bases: TGCGCCAGCAGCTTGGTTGGTGGGCAGAGCTCCTACAATGAGCAGTTCTTC.

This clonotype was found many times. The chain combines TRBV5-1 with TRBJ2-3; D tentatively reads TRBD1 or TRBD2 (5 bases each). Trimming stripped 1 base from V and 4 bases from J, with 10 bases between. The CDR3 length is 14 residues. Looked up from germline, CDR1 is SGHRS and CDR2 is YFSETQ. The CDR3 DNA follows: TGCGCCAGCAGCTTGTCGAAGGGACCAGATACGCAGTATTTT. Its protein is CASSLSKGPDTQYF.

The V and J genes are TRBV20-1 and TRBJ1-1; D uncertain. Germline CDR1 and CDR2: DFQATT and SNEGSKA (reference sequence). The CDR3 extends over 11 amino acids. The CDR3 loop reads CSTTADTEAFF. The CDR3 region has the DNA TGCAGCACAACTGCGGACACTGAAGCTTTCTTT.

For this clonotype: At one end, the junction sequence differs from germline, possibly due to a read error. The CDR3: CATSRDQASYEQYF. The CDR3 bases are TGTGCCACCAGCAGAGATCAAGCCTCCTACGAACAGTACTTC. This chain uses TRBV15 with TRBJ2-7; D uncertain. Germline V gene data show CDR1 as LNHNV and CDR2 as YYDKDF (reference sequence). CDR3 length: 14 amino acids. The variable domain in full, with the rest retrieved from reference TRBV15 and TRBJ2-7, is DAMVIQNPRYQVTQFGKPVTLSCSQTLNHNVMYWYQQKSSQAPKLLFHYYDKDFNNEADTPDNFQSRRPNTSFCFLDIRSPGLGDTAMYLCATSRDQASYEQYFGPGTRLTVT.